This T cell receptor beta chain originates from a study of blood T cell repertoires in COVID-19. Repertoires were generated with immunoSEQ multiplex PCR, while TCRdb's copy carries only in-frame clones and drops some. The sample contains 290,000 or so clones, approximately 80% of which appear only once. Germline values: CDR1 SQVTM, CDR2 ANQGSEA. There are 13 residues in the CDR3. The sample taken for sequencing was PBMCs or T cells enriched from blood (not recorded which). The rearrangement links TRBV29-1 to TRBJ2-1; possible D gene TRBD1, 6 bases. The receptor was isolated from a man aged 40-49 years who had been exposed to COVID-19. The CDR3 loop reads CARSGDFYNEQFF. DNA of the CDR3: TGCGCTCGCTCAGGGGATTTCTACAATGAGCAGTTCTTC.